The T cell receptor (beta chain) under discussion was sequenced for a study of shared clonotypes between healthy human individuals. Profiling relied on immunoSEQ multiplex PCR, and the TCRdb table lists in-frame clones only, not all of them. The sample has 2 million to 2.5 million clones; roughly 92% are singletons. With 0 bases removed from V and 0 bases from J, the gap between germline ends came to 9 bases. This CDR3 has 16 amino acids. CDR1 and CDR2 from the germline V gene are ENHRY and SYGVKD. The chain couples TRBV10-3 to TRBJ1-5, with D possibly TRBD1 on 6 matching bases. The sample consisted of naive CD4+ T cells from PBMCs. Subset specified: CD45RA+ positively selected. The sequence came from a man younger than 30 in good health. Some clones in this sample may be carry-over from other donors' samples. CDR3 sequence reads: CAISESGQTSNQPQHF. Written as DNA, the CDR3 is TGTGCCATCAGTGAGTCTGGACAGACTAGCAATCAGCCCCAGCATTTT.